These 24 T cell receptor beta chains came from one sample sequenced in a study of blood T cells in healthy people across ages. Then a second PCR, running about 6 to 12 cycles, was carried out with a sample-barcoded 5' primer and a J-beta primer mix. TCRdb reprocessed the 5' RACE reads with MiXCR, giving one entry per CDR3 protein. The sample has approximately 700,000 distinct CDR3 sequences; 32% are singletons. Input material: blood. Every receptor here comes from an elderly woman in good health.

The sample holds many counts of this clonotype. The chain employs TRBV20-1 and TRBJ2-7, with D perhaps matching TRBD2 (6 bases). The CDR3 is made up of 15 amino acids. The V end lost 6 bases, the J end lost 3 bases, and 21 bases lay between the germline ends. Germline V CDR1 and CDR2: DFQATT, SNEGSKA (reference sequence). CDR3 nucleotides: TGCAGTGCAAGGCCCCTAGGGACTGCGATCTACGAGCAGTACTTC. It yields the protein CSARPLGTAIYEQYF.

Remarks on this clonotype: A read error may explain this, as a much larger clone is one base away. The chain joins TRBV30 to TRBJ2-5; 14 nucleotides line up with TRBD2. The CDR3 loop spans 15 amino acids. The V and J ends lost 4 bases and 11 bases, in that order; junction bases with no gene match: 12. Germline lookup yields CDR1 GTSNPN and CDR2 SVGIG (reference sequence). Here the CDR3 reads CAWKSGLAGAWEQYF. In DNA form, the CDR3 reads TGTGCCTGGAAATCGGGACTAGCGGGAGCGTGGGAGCAGTACTTC.

Note on this clonotype: One end of the junction does not line up with germline, which may come from a read error. This chain joins TRBV7-9 and TRBJ2-7; D remains unclear. The CDR3 contains 14 residues. Germline values: CDR1 SEHNR, CDR2 FQNEAQ (reference sequence). The DNA of the CDR3 is TGTGCCAGCAGCTCGCCGCTGAGGTCCTACAAGCAGTACTTC. The encoded protein is CASSSPLRSYKQYF.

Ten or more counts support this clonotype. The chain combines TRBV4-1 with TRBJ2-3, with TRBD2 matching 8 bases. Germline V gene data show CDR1 as MGHRA and CDR2 as YSYEKL. Trimming removed 4 bases from V and 8 bases from J; junction bases left unmatched: 5. The CDR3 covers 13 residues. DNA for the CDR3: TGCGCCAGCAGCCCCGGTAGCGGGGTTACGCAGTATTTT. This codes for CASSPGSGVTQYF.

There are many counts of this clonotype. This rearrangement joins TRBV6-5 to TRBJ1-1, with D possibly matching TRBD1 (5 bases). The CDR3 has 16 residues. Trimming stripped 2 bases from V and 0 bases from J, with 13 bases between. CDR1 and CDR2 (germline): MNHEY, SVGAGI. The CDR3 loop is CASSYAGTLMNTEAFF. The CDR3, as DNA: TGTGCCAGCAGTTACGCAGGGACGCTCATGAACACTGAAGCTTTCTTT.

As regards this clonotype: With a much larger clone just one base away, this may be a read error. J is TRBJ2-5 and V is TRBV27; no firm D call. Germline CDR1 is MNHEY and CDR2 is SMNVEV (reference sequence). The CDR3 is 12 amino acids. V was cut by 8 bases and J by 11 bases, with 18 bases left in between. The CDR3 reads CASRSWYNEQYF. The CDR3 DNA is TGTGCCAGCCGTTCTTGGTACAATGAGCAGTACTTC.

This clonotype was seen ten or more times. The chain recombines TRBV20-1 with TRBJ2-4; no definite D call. This CDR3 has 12 amino acids. CDR1 is DFQATT and CDR2 is SNEGSKA in the germline V gene (reference sequence). V was cut by 0 bases and J by 7 bases, with 7 bases left in between. The CDR3 region has the DNA TGCAGTGCTAGAGAAGCCGGGAACATTCAGTACTTC. Its protein is CSAREAGNIQYF.

The V and J genes are TRBV29-1 and TRBJ1-1, with D unresolved. This CDR3 region has 12 residues. CDR1 is SQVTM and CDR2 is ANQGSEA in the germline V gene. Trimming cost V 6 bases and J 3 bases, with 11 bases left between them. For the CDR3, the DNA is TGCAGCGTGGTTCAGAGGGACACTGAAGCTTTCTTT. This translates into CSVVQRDTEAFF.

This clonotype was observed at least ten times. This chain uses TRBV18 with TRBJ2-5, with D perhaps TRBD2 (5 bases). Germline CDR1 is KGHSH and CDR2 is LQKENI. The CDR3 consists of 14 residues. Trimming took 1 base from V and 3 from J, leaving 9 bases between them. CDR3 DNA sequence: TGTGCCAGCTCACCACGGCAGGAGGAAGAGACCCAGTACTTC. It encodes CASSPRQEEETQYF.

This clonotype was seen a single time. This could be a read error, since a much larger clone is one nucleotide away. The chain recombines TRBV7-7 with TRBJ2-5; TRBD1 is a possible D gene (5 bases). CDR1 SSHAT and CDR2 FNYEAQ come from the germline V gene (reference sequence). This CDR3 is built from 14 residues. The CDR3 DNA sequence: TGTGCCAACAGCCCAGGGATGGAAAAAGAGACCCAGTACTTC. Encoded protein: CANSPGMEKETQYF.

This chain uses TRBV2 with TRBJ2-1, with 7 bases that match TRBD2. CDR1 is SNHLY and CDR2 is FYNNEI in the germline V gene. The length of the CDR3 is 14 residues. V dropped 8 bases and J dropped 9; count of bases not matched to a gene: 13. CDR3 protein: CASRFGPASGEQFF. CDR3 in DNA: TGTGCCAGCCGCTTCGGGCCGGCTAGCGGTGAGCAGTTCTTC.

This clonotype has ten or more counts. The rearrangement links TRBV6-2 or TRBV6-3 to TRBJ2-6, with D unclear. Trimming shortened V by 0 bases and J by 2 bases, and 2 bases separated the two germline ends. The CDR3 consists of 14 residues. Germline CDR1 and CDR2: MNHEY and SVGEGT. The CDR3 loop is CASSYSTGANVLTF. Here the CDR3 DNA reads TGTGCCAGCAGTTACTCGACTGGGGCCAACGTCCTGACTTTC.

A note on this clonotype: This sequence may be a read error, since a much larger clone differs from it by one base. The rearrangement links TRBV20-1 to TRBJ1-2; TRBD1 might be the D (5 bases). V lost 3 bases and J lost 4, with 15 bases in between. Germline V gene data show CDR1 as DFQATT and CDR2 as SNEGSKA (reference sequence). The CDR3 runs 14 residues. The CDR3 region is CSAREAGRIYGYTF. DNA for the CDR3: TGCAGTGCTAGGGAGGCGGGACGGATCTATGGCTACACCTTC.

This sequence joins TRBV20-1 and TRBJ2-7; D possibly corresponds to TRBD1 (6 bases). V was shortened by 4 bases and J by 3 bases, with 22 bases between the two germline ends. CDR1 DFQATT and CDR2 SNEGSKA come from the germline V gene (reference sequence). The CDR3 sequence is 16 residues long. In DNA, the CDR3 is TGCAGTGCTAAACGACAGGTTAATTCCCCTTTCTACGAGCAGTACTTC. Translating it yields CSAKRQVNSPFYEQYF.

With respect to this clonotype: This clone may be a read error of a much larger clone one base away. The chain combines TRBV10-3 with TRBJ1-1, with 9 bases that match TRBD1. From germline, CDR1 is ENHRY and CDR2 SYGVKD. The CDR3 extends over 16 amino acids. V was pared by 1 base and J by 6 bases, with 9 bases of the junction left unmatched. The CDR3 region has the DNA TGTGCCATCAGTGAGTACAGGGGGCGACTCCGCGCTGAAGCTTTCTTT. Translation gives CAISEYRGRLRAEAFF.

The chain links TRBV7-2 to TRBJ2-2; D gene ambiguous. Trimming took off 2 bases at V and 7 bases at J, with 11 bases between the two ends. CDR1 and CDR2 from the germline V gene are SGHTA and FQGNSA. There are 14 residues in the CDR3. In DNA form, the CDR3 reads TGTGCCAGCAGCTTAAGACGTCCCAACGGGGAGCTGTTTTTT. Protein: CASSLRRPNGELFF.

The rearrangement links TRBV7-9 to TRBJ2-1, with D perhaps matching TRBD2 (5 bases). CDR3 length equals 15 residues. Germline CDR1 SEHNR, CDR2 FQNEAQ (reference sequence). Trimming took 4 bases from V and 7 from J, leaving 17 bases between them. The CDR3 nucleotides read TGTGCCAGCAGCTCCAGGACCGGGGTGGGGAATGAGCAGTTCTTC. Translated, it gives CASSSRTGVGNEQFF.

The V call is TRBV7-2, the J call TRBJ2-2; 11 nucleotides align to TRBD2. CDR1 and CDR2 (germline): SGHTA, FQGNSA. The CDR3 is 15 amino acids. V gave up 3 bases and J gave up 5 bases; unmatched junction bases: 2. DNA of the CDR3: TGTGCCAGCAGCTTCGGGACTAGCGGTACCGGGGAGCTGTTTTTT. This sequence encodes CASSFGTSGTGELFF.

The table lists this clonotype with many counts. The chain carries TRBV29-1 and TRBJ1-1; 9 bases agree with TRBD1. The CDR3 is 14 amino acids. The junction had 6 bases not matched to a gene; V was cut back by 5 bases and J by 2 bases. Per germline, CDR1 SQVTM and CDR2 ANQGSEA. The CDR3 is CSVQRTGANTEAFF. Written as DNA, the CDR3 is TGCAGCGTTCAACGGACAGGGGCTAACACTGAAGCTTTCTTT.

The V and J genes are TRBV20-1 and TRBJ1-1, with D maybe TRBD1 (6 bases). Germline V gene data show CDR1 as DFQATT and CDR2 as SNEGSKA (reference sequence). The V and J ends lost 1 base and 6 bases respectively, with 12 bases between them. The CDR3 is 13 residues long. CDR3 protein: CSARVSGGPEAFF. Here the CDR3 DNA reads TGCAGTGCTAGAGTATCGGGGGGGCCTGAAGCTTTCTTT.

This chain connects TRBV13 to TRBJ2-5, with D possibly being TRBD2 (6 bases). CDR1 is PRHDT, CDR2 FYEKMQ, per germline (reference sequence). This CDR3 has 15 residues. V lost 5 bases and J lost 2, with 15 bases in between. CDR3 DNA sequence: TGTGCCAGCAGCCGAAGCCGGACTACACAAGAGACCCAGTACTTC. It yields the protein CASSRSRTTQETQYF.

This clonotype was counted many times. The V and J genes are TRBV20-1 and TRBJ2-5; D ambiguous. The germline CDR1 and CDR2 sequences are DFQATT and SNEGSKA (reference sequence). The V gene lost 0 bases and the J gene lost 4 bases, with 9 bases spanning the gap. This CDR3 comprises 13 residues. CDR3: CSARDPNGETQYF. The CDR3 DNA sequence: TGCAGTGCTAGAGATCCCAACGGAGAGACCCAGTACTTC.

The chain links TRBV29-1 to TRBJ2-5; unclear D gene. CDR3 length equals 18 residues. Trimming cost V 2 bases and J 2 bases, with 24 bases left between them. Germline values: CDR1 SQVTM, CDR2 ANQGSEA. Here the CDR3 reads CSVERSELTTTIQETQYF. The DNA of the CDR3 is TGCAGCGTTGAAAGGTCAGAACTTACCACCACTATTCAAGAGACCCAGTACTTC.

This clonotype was detected ten times or more. V usage is TRBV7-2 and J usage is TRBJ2-1; D remains unclear. CDR1 and CDR2 from the germline V gene are SGHTA and FQGNSA. The CDR3 totals 13 residues. V lost 5 bases to trimming and J lost 6 bases, with 11 bases between them. The CDR3 loop is CASSNPGSNEQFF. CDR3 nucleotides: TGTGCCAGCAGCAACCCTGGGTCCAATGAGCAGTTCTTC.